Presented here are 20 T cell receptor beta chains from one specimen sequenced in a study of shared clonotypes between healthy human individuals. Here immunoSEQ multiplex PCR was the method, and the copy in TCRdb shows in-frame clones only, minus some. The sample has a few million clones, roughly nine tenths seen once. Sequenced material: naive CD4+ T cells sorted from blood. Indicated subset: CD45RA+ positively selected. Every receptor here comes from a man between 18 and 35 years old in good health.

The count of this clone is one. The chain has TRBV6-6 and TRBJ2-1; D not resolved. V was shortened by 2 bases and J by 7 bases, with 12 bases between the two germline ends. Per germline, CDR1 MNHNY and CDR2 SVGAGI (reference sequence). This CDR3 has 14 residues. The CDR3 loop reads CASSYAPTGNEQFF. CDR3 sequence (DNA): TGTGCCAGCAGTTACGCCCCTACTGGGAATGAGCAGTTCTTC.

The chain has TRBV9 and TRBJ2-1; 8 bases align to TRBD2. The CDR3 extends over 16 amino acids. With V trimmed by 0 bases and J by 0 bases, 2 bases remained unmatched. Germline CDR1 SGDLS, CDR2 YYNGEE. CDR3 coding DNA: TGTGCCAGCAGCGTAGATGGGACTAGCTCCTACAATGAGCAGTTCTTC. Translating it yields CASSVDGTSSYNEQFF.

This clone has a single count. This chain links TRBV7-2 with TRBJ2-5; 10 nucleotides align to TRBD2. Germline V gene lookup returns CDR1 SGHTA and CDR2 FQGNSA. V trimming: 5 bases; J trimming: 1 base; junction bases outside the gene matches: 4. CDR3 size: 15 residues. The CDR3: CASSPSGRAQETQYF. In DNA, the CDR3 is TGTGCCAGCAGCCCGAGCGGGAGGGCCCAAGAGACCCAGTACTTC.

The rearrangement joins TRBV6-6 to TRBJ2-7; D not certain. Germline V gene sequence: CDR1 MNHNY, CDR2 SVGAGI (reference sequence). The CDR3 extends over 14 amino acids. V shed 7 bases and J shed 0 bases, with 13 bases lying between them. Written as DNA, the CDR3 is TGTGCCAGCATGGAGACGGAAAGCTCCTACGAGCAGTACTTC. It encodes CASMETESSYEQYF.

This chain joins TRBV28 and TRBJ2-6; 7 positions agree with TRBD2. Germline V gene sequence: CDR1 MDHEN, CDR2 SYDVKM. V was pared by 4 bases and J by 0 bases, with 6 bases of the junction left unmatched. The CDR3 is 17 residues long. CDR3 coding DNA: TGTGCCAGCAGTTCCTTGGGAGGGAGCTCTGGGGCCAACGTCCTGACTTTC. Its protein is CASSSLGGSSGANVLTF.

This sequence joins TRBV7-8 and TRBJ1-1; D is unresolved. CDR3 size: 16 residues. Trimming pared 3 bases from V and 0 bases from J, leaving 14 bases between. Germline V gene lookup returns CDR1 SGHVS and CDR2 FQNEAQ. CDR3 in amino acids: CASSFLGPNMNTEAFF. The CDR3 coding sequence is TGTGCCAGCAGCTTTCTCGGACCGAATATGAACACTGAAGCTTTCTTT.

This chain uses TRBV7-9 with TRBJ1-2; D not resolved. The CDR3 has 13 residues. Germline CDR1 SEHNR, CDR2 FQNEAQ (reference sequence). V was pared by 4 bases and J by 2 bases, with 8 bases between. The CDR3 nucleotides are TGTGCCAGCAGCTCAACGCAGAACTATGGCTACACCTTC. Protein sequence: CASSSTQNYGYTF.

The chain links TRBV5-8 to TRBJ2-2, with D possibly being TRBD1 (5 bases). This CDR3 has 16 residues. Between the trimmed V and J ends, which lost 4 bases and 4 bases, there was a span of 17 bases. In germline, CDR1 is SGHTS, CDR2 YDEGEE. CDR3 coding DNA: TGTGCCAGCAGCCCCGTCTGGGGCTCGGGCACCGGGGAGCTGTTTTTT. Translation: CASSPVWGSGTGELFF.

The V call is TRBV6-1, the J call TRBJ1-1, with D perhaps matching TRBD1 (6 bases). This CDR3 region has 16 residues. Deletions cut 4 bases from V and 1 base from J, with 16 bases between. Germline V gene lookup returns CDR1 MNHNS and CDR2 SASEGT. CDR3 sequence (DNA): TGTGCCAGCAGTGCATCAGGGGCCCTACCGAACACTGAAGCTTTCTTT. This codes for CASSASGALPNTEAFF.

This chain connects TRBV30 to TRBJ1-2, with D hard to call. This CDR3 has 12 residues. V lost 0 bases and J lost 6, with 8 bases in between. CDR1 and CDR2 (germline): GTSNPN, SVGIG (reference sequence). CDR3 sequence reads: CAWSVFVHGYTF. The DNA of the CDR3 is TGTGCCTGGAGTGTTTTTGTTCATGGCTACACCTTC.

The chain has TRBV18 and TRBJ2-1; no firm D call. Germline V gives CDR1 KGHSH, CDR2 LQKENI. The CDR3 consists of 15 residues. V lost 3 bases to trimming and J lost 9 bases, with 18 bases between them. The DNA of the CDR3 is TGTGCCAGCTCACCCCCGGGTCTAGGCCTATCTGAGCAGTTCTTC. It codes for CASSPPGLGLSEQFF.

The V gene is TRBV11-2, the J gene TRBJ1-2; 10 positions match TRBD1. This CDR3 spans 14 amino acids. The V segment lost 4 bases and the J segment 3 bases; nucleotides outside the gene matches: 2. Germline V CDR1 and CDR2: SGHAT, FQNNGV. The CDR3, as DNA: TGTGCCAGCAGCTCGGGGACAGGGGACTATGGCTACACCTTC. Residues: CASSSGTGDYGYTF.

The chain links TRBV2 to TRBJ2-1; no firm D call. This CDR3 region has 13 residues. Trimming stripped 4 bases from V and 9 bases from J, with 13 bases between. From germline, CDR1 is SNHLY and CDR2 FYNNEI. CDR3 coding DNA: TGTGCCAGCAGTGGGTGGCTAGACGGTGAGCAGTTCTTC. Translated: CASSGWLDGEQFF.

This rearrangement joins TRBV5-1 to TRBJ2-1, with 8 positions matching TRBD2. The length of the CDR3 is 12 residues. Per the germline V gene, CDR1 is SGHRS and CDR2 is YFSETQ. With 4 bases clipped from V and 9 bases from J, the junction kept 3 bases outside the gene matches. In DNA, the CDR3 is TGCGCCAGCAGCCGGACTAGCTCTGAGCAGTTCTTC. This encodes CASSRTSSEQFF.

This chain links TRBV11-2 with TRBJ1-2, with 12 bases lining up with TRBD1. Per germline, CDR1 SGHAT and CDR2 FQNNGV. V shed 5 bases and J 5 bases; nucleotides not matched to a gene: 9. This CDR3 has 16 amino acids. For the CDR3, the DNA is TGTGCCAGCAGCCCACAACCGGGACAGGGGGCGTATGGCTACACCTTC. Translated: CASSPQPGQGAYGYTF.

The genes are TRBV19 and TRBJ2-2, with D tentatively TRBD2 (6 bases). The ends were cut back, 6 bases at V and 0 bases at J, with 11 bases in the middle. The CDR3 consists of 15 residues. Germline V lookup: CDR1 LNHDA, CDR2 SQIVND (reference sequence). The CDR3 reads CASSPWGANTGELFF. In DNA form, the CDR3 reads TGTGCCAGTAGCCCATGGGGGGCGAACACCGGGGAGCTGTTTTTT.

CDR3 nucleotides: TGCAGCGTTGCACCGACAGTCTACGAGCAGTACTTC. This sequence encodes CSVAPTVYEQYF. The chain couples TRBV29-1 to TRBJ2-7, with D tentatively TRBD1 (5 bases). The V gene's germline CDR1 is SQVTM and CDR2 ANQGSEA. This CDR3 has 12 amino acids. V lost 4 bases, J lost 3 bases, and 10 bases lay in between.

This chain joins TRBV6-5 and TRBJ2-5, with D perhaps given as TRBD1 or TRBD2 (6 bases each). CDR3 length: 14 residues. The ends were cut back, 5 bases at V and 5 bases at J, with 15 bases in the middle. Germline V gene lookup returns CDR1 MNHEY and CDR2 SVGAGI. Written as DNA, the CDR3 is TGTGCCAGCAGTCCCCGTAGAGGGGGGGAGACCCAGTACTTC. Its protein is CASSPRRGGETQYF.

The CDR3 nucleotides read TGCGCCAGCAGCCACCCTCCGGGACTAGCGGGGGGTAGGGGTAGGACAGATACGCAGTATTTT. The encoded protein is CASSHPPGLAGGRGRTDTQYF. The chain employs TRBV4-1 and TRBJ2-3; 15 bases map to TRBD2. With V trimmed by 3 bases and J by 3 bases, 16 bases remained unmatched. Germline CDR1 and CDR2: MGHRA and YSYEKL. This CDR3 has 21 residues.

The CDR3 here is CASSAQGFGYTF. The CDR3 nucleotides read TGTGCCAGCAGCGCACAGGGTTTCGGCTACACCTTC. The rearrangement joins TRBV9 to TRBJ1-2; D is perhaps TRBD1 (6 bases). V was shortened by 3 bases and J by 8 bases, with 11 bases between the two germline ends. Germline CDR1 SGDLS, CDR2 YYNGEE. This CDR3 spans 12 amino acids.